Each of the 14 T cell receptor beta chains below was sequenced from the same sample in a study of blood T cell repertoires in COVID-19. Clones were read by immunoSEQ multiplex PCR, and TCRdb kept only the in-frame ones, dropping some. The repertoire consists of around 130,000 clones, with approximately 84% occurring once and the leading ten covering about a sixth. Sequencing input: peripheral blood. All receptors come from a woman of 80 years or more with acute or convalescent COVID-19.

This chain uses TRBV5-1 with TRBJ2-5, with 12 bases aligning to TRBD2. The CDR3 sequence is 14 residues long. The germline CDR1 and CDR2 sequences are SGHRS and YFSETQ. V lost 2 bases, J lost 5 bases, and 1 base stayed unmatched. The CDR3 sequence: CASSFGLAGETQYF. The CDR3 DNA reads as TGCGCCAGCAGCTTCGGACTAGCGGGGGAGACCCAGTACTTC.

The V and J genes are TRBV29-1 and TRBJ2-7; 7 bases match TRBD2. Germline-derived CDR1 and CDR2 are SQVTM and ANQGSEA. The CDR3 spans 11 residues. V dropped 5 bases and J dropped 4; count of bases not matched to a gene: 2. The CDR3 coding sequence is TGCAGCGTTTTCGGGGGGTACGAGCAGTACTTC. Translating it yields CSVFGGYEQYF.

On this clone itself: This CDR3 is also generated by other DNA sequences in the sample. The CDR3 bases are TGTGCCAGCAGCCGACAGGGGAACACTGAAGCTTTCTTT. The encoded protein is CASSRQGNTEAFF. This chain connects TRBV7-8 to TRBJ1-1; 7 positions match TRBD1. After removal of 5 bases from V and 1 base from J, the junction contained 1 base not matched to a gene. The CDR3 runs 13 residues. Germline V gene sequence: CDR1 SGHVS, CDR2 FQNEAQ.

The chain couples TRBV7-2 to TRBJ2-1, with unresolved D. From germline, CDR1 is SGHTA and CDR2 FQGNSA. The CDR3 is 11 residues long. Deletions cut 3 bases from V and 8 bases from J, with 5 bases between. The CDR3 DNA reads as TGTGCCAGCAGCTTCGTTCATGAGCAGTTCTTC. Translation gives CASSFVHEQFF. Looking up the rest from reference TRBV7-2 and TRBJ2-1 gives the full variable domain: GAGVSQSPSNKVTEKGKDVELRCDPISGHTALYWYRQSLGQGLEFLIYFQGNSAPDKSGLPSDRFSAERTGGSVSTLTIQRTQQEDSAVYLCASSFVHEQFFGPGTRLTVL.

The chain recombines TRBV9 with TRBJ2-7; D may be TRBD1 (5 bases). In germline, CDR1 is SGDLS, CDR2 YYNGEE. This CDR3 has 15 amino acids. V lost 2 bases and J lost 6, with 18 bases in between. Here the CDR3 reads CASSVGHIPQGEQYF. The CDR3 DNA reads as TGTGCCAGCAGCGTGGGGCACATCCCCCAGGGCGAGCAGTACTTC.

This clone appeared once. This chain uses TRBV4-3 with TRBJ1-4; D possibly corresponds to TRBD1 (5 bases). Germline V gives CDR1 LGHNA, CDR2 YSLEER. The V end lost 1 base, the J end lost 8 bases, and 17 bases lay between the germline ends. The CDR3 totals 16 residues. CDR3 DNA: TGCGCCAGCAGCCAAGGGATTCAGGGTGTACGAGAAAAACTGTTTTTT. Protein sequence: CASSQGIQGVREKLFF.

The rearrangement joins TRBV21-1 to TRBJ1-5; the table gives TRBD1 as D, unverified against the DNA. TRBV21-1 is a listed pseudogene. The CDR3 sequence is 16 residues long. The DNA for the CDR3 is TGTGCCAGCAGCACGTACCTAGGCAGGGGAAATCAGCCCCAGCATTTT. Translation gives CASSTYLGRGNQPQHF.

The chain combines TRBV5-6 with TRBJ2-7; D is perhaps TRBD2 (6 bases). Looked up from germline, CDR1 is SGHDT and CDR2 is YYEEEE. V was cut by 3 bases and J by 2 bases, with 15 bases left in between. The CDR3 consists of 15 residues. The CDR3 here is CASSSAGPGAYEQYF. The CDR3 DNA reads as TGTGCCAGCAGCTCCGCCGGCCCGGGAGCCTACGAGCAGTACTTC. Filled out from reference TRBV5-6 and TRBJ2-7, the complete variable domain reads DAGVTQSPTHLIKTRGQQVTLRCSPKSGHDTVSWYQQALGQGPQFIFQYYEEEERQRGNFPDRFSGHQFPNYSSELNVNALLLGDSALYLCASSSAGPGAYEQYFGPGTRLTVT.

The rearrangement joins TRBV18 to TRBJ2-5, with D possibly TRBD1 on 6 matching bases. CDR3 size: 15 residues. CDR1 and CDR2 from the germline V gene are KGHSH and LQKENI. Deletions cut 3 bases from V and 5 bases from J, with 16 bases between. The CDR3 spells CASSPTGTKGETQYF. CDR3 bases: TGTGCCAGCTCACCCACCGGGACAAAAGGGGAGACCCAGTACTTC.

This rearrangement joins TRBV7-9 to TRBJ2-5, with 11 bases aligning to TRBD1. V shed 4 bases, J shed 4 bases, and the junction held 5 bases outside the gene matches. The CDR3 loop spans 15 amino acids. Germline values: CDR1 SEHNR, CDR2 FQNEAQ (reference sequence). The CDR3 is CASSSGTGGRETQYF. The CDR3 coding sequence is TGTGCCAGCAGCTCCGGGACAGGGGGGCGAGAGACCCAGTACTTC.

The J gene is TRBJ2-7, the V gene TRBV25-1, with 7 bases fitting TRBD1. The V gene's germline CDR1 is MGHDK and CDR2 SYGVNS. CDR3 size: 13 residues. V shed 2 bases and J 4 bases; nucleotides not matched to a gene: 2. The CDR3 region is CASSEGGQYEQYF. The CDR3 DNA follows: TGTGCCAGCAGTGAAGGGGGACAGTACGAGCAGTACTTC.

In nucleotides, the CDR3 is TGTGCCAGCAGCTTAGGGACAGGGATCAATCAGCCCCAGCATTTT. Protein: CASSLGTGINQPQHF. The chain links TRBV11-2 to TRBJ1-5, with 8 bases fitting TRBD1. J lost 3 bases, V lost 1 base, and 2 bases had no gene match. CDR1 and CDR2 from the germline V gene are SGHAT and FQNNGV. The CDR3 length is 15 residues.

The V gene is TRBV6-5, the J gene TRBJ1-4; the match to TRBD1 covers 7 bases. Per germline, CDR1 MNHEY and CDR2 SVGAGI. CDR3 length equals 15 residues. V trimming: 6 bases; J trimming: 7 bases; junction bases outside the gene matches: 11. The DNA for the CDR3 is TGTGCCAGCAGCAGCCGACAGGGAGCGGGTGAAAAACTGTTTTTT. Translating it yields CASSSRQGAGEKLFF.

The V and J genes are TRBV7-9 and TRBJ2-1; tentative D call: TRBD1 (5 bases). In germline, CDR1 is SEHNR, CDR2 FQNEAQ (reference sequence). The CDR3 contains 16 residues. V was trimmed by 0 bases and J by 0 bases, leaving 9 bases between them. The CDR3 DNA follows: TGTGCCAGCAGCTTAGCAGGGGCCGGCTCCTACAATGAGCAGTTCTTC. Amino acid sequence: CASSLAGAGSYNEQFF.